This T cell receptor beta chain was obtained from a study of T cell clonotyping in hematopoietic cell transplantation. Recipient blood drawn about 28 days pretransplant and days 30, 100, 180 after. Assay: immunoSEQ multiplex PCR; the TCRdb copy retains only in-frame clones and omits some. The sample includes over 6,000 clones, 95% to 99% of them seen just once. Comments on this clone: Its antigen is not known.

The CDR3 is 14 amino acids. Per the germline V gene, CDR1 is MNHNS and CDR2 is SASEGT. V lost 6 bases and J 4 bases, leaving 16 bases between the germline ends. Findings of the study overall: No sorting was done, leaving CD4 and CD8 contributions mixed. Few recipient clonotypes overlapped donors; over 95% were de novo at given depth. Recipient TCR diversity dropped after transplant; expanded clonotypes rose from day 30 to 180.

The sequencing here drew on PBMCs, taken 30 days after allogeneic stem cell transplant. The J gene is TRBJ2-7, the V gene TRBV6-1; D is possibly TRBD1 or TRBD2 (5 bases each). This TCR was recovered from a male patient in his sixties who had an allogeneic stem cell transplant from a related donor, so the T cells may come from the graft donor. Some clones in this sample may be carry-over from other donors' samples. CDR3 sequence reads: CASRTQGRKYEQYF. The CDR3 DNA sequence: TGTGCCAGCAGGACCCAGGGACGAAAGTACGAGCAGTACTTC.